The 9 T cell receptor beta chains below all came from one sample that was sequenced in a study of radiation and T cells in renal cell carcinoma. As for time point: blood 4 weeks post-SBRT, at nephrectomy. Indicated treatment: 15 Gy SBRT to primary tumor, nephrectomy 4 weeks later. TCRdb keeps only in-frame clones here, not all; method: immunoSEQ multiplex PCR. Of 140,000 or so clones listed, less than 90% are singletons. Sequences were derived from blood, sampled from a patient whose treatment included radiotherapy and nephrectomy. The receptor source for this set is a woman in her 50s with renal cell carcinoma.

CDR3 amino acids: CASSEIEGGYEQYF. The CDR3 coding sequence is TGTGCCAGCAGTGAAATTGAGGGGGGCTACGAGCAGTACTTC. This rearrangement joins TRBV25-1 to TRBJ2-7; D tentatively fits TRBD1 or TRBD2 (6 bases each). Germline values: CDR1 MGHDK, CDR2 SYGVNS. The CDR3 runs 14 residues. V was shortened by 2 bases and J by 3 bases, with 11 bases between the two germline ends.

The V and J genes are TRBV23-1 and TRBJ1-1; D uncertain. Being an ORF, TRBV23-1 has a function that is uncertain. V was clipped by 2 bases and J by 8 bases, with 12 bases between them. CDR3 length: 13 residues. DNA for the CDR3: TGCGCCAGCAGTCAACCCAGAGGGAGGGAAGCTTTCTTT. Its translation: CASSQPRGREAFF.

This clone was seen a single time. J is TRBJ1-5 and V is TRBV28; 9 bases line up with TRBD1. CDR3 size: 17 residues. V gave up 3 bases and J gave up 5 bases; unmatched junction bases: 11. Germline V gene sequence: CDR1 MDHEN, CDR2 SYDVKM. CDR3 sequence reads: CASSFYGGQGMDQPQHF. The CDR3 DNA is TGTGCCAGCAGTTTCTACGGGGGACAGGGTATGGATCAGCCCCAGCATTTT.

This clone occurred a few times. The genes are TRBV19 and TRBJ1-4; 7 bases line up with TRBD1. CDR1 LNHDA and CDR2 SQIVND come from the germline V gene (reference sequence). This CDR3 contains 14 residues. The trim removed 4 bases at V and 8 bases at J, leaving 7 bases unmatched. CDR3 nucleotides: TGTGCCAGTAGTAAACGACAGGGTGGAGAAAAACTGTTTTTT. This sequence encodes CASSKRQGGEKLFF.

This chain links TRBV7-7 with TRBJ2-7, with D possibly matching TRBD1 (6 bases). V lost 5 bases, J lost 6 bases, and 11 bases lay in between. Germline CDR1 SSHAT, CDR2 FNYEAQ (reference sequence). CDR3 length: 12 residues. CDR3 amino acids: CASSTGQFEQYF. The CDR3 nucleotides read TGTGCCAGCAGCACAGGACAGTTCGAGCAGTACTTC.

There are a few counts of this clone. This sequence joins TRBV7-2 and TRBJ2-3; tentatively, D is TRBD2 (5 bases). The CDR3 totals 15 residues. Trimming shortened V by 1 base and J by 6 bases, and 14 bases separated the two germline ends. In germline, CDR1 is SGHTA, CDR2 FQGNSA. The CDR3 DNA follows: TGTGCCAGCAGCTTAGAAGCGAGCGGCCATGATACGCAGTATTTT. Its protein is CASSLEASGHDTQYF.

This sequence joins TRBV4-3 and TRBJ2-3; D possibly corresponds to TRBD2 (5 bases). From germline, CDR1 is LGHNA and CDR2 YSLEER. Trimming left V 0 bases short and J 0 bases short, with 13 bases between. The CDR3 totals 17 residues. The CDR3 is CASSQDSRRISTDTQYF. CDR3 sequence (DNA): TGCGCCAGCAGCCAAGATTCTAGGAGGATCAGCACAGATACGCAGTATTTT.

This clone was seen more than once but under ten times. This chain joins TRBV20-1 and TRBJ1-2; no clear D gene. Germline V gene lookup returns CDR1 DFQATT and CDR2 SNEGSKA (reference sequence). The CDR3 is 11 residues long. CDR3: CSADTNYGYTF. The CDR3 coding sequence is TGCAGCGCCGATACTAACTATGGCTACACCTTC.

This clone was counted once. The genes are TRBV15 and TRBJ1-2, with D possibly matching TRBD1 (5 bases). V lost 1 base to trimming and J lost 0 bases, with 6 bases between them. Germline CDR1 reads LNHNV; CDR2 reads YYDKDF (reference sequence). This CDR3 is built from 14 residues. Written as DNA, the CDR3 is TGTGCCACCAGCAGAGGACAGACTAACTATGGCTACACCTTC. Translation gives CATSRGQTNYGYTF. Using reference TRBV15 and TRBJ1-2 for the parts outside the CDR3, the full variable domain is DAMVIQNPRYQVTQFGKPVTLSCSQTLNHNVMYWYQQKSSQAPKLLFHYYDKDFNNEADTPDNFQSRRPNTSFCFLDIRSPGLGDTAMYLCATSRGQTNYGYTFGSGTRLTVV.